One and the same sample provided the 8 T cell receptor beta chains below, sequenced in a study of blood T cell repertoires in COVID-19. TCRdb's table, derived via immunoSEQ multiplex PCR, lists solely in-frame clones and lacks some. The sample contains about 380,000 clones, 88% of which appear only once. Sequencing was done on a sample of PBMCs or T cells enriched from blood (not recorded which). The receptors shown here come from a woman aged 18-35 years who had recovered from COVID-19.

The rearrangement uses TRBV28 and TRBJ1-1; D unclear. Trimming stripped 0 bases from V and 1 base from J, with 3 bases between. The CDR3 is made up of 13 amino acids. CDR1 MDHEN and CDR2 SYDVKM come from the germline V gene. The CDR3 reads CASSLWANTEAFF. The CDR3 DNA reads as TGTGCCAGCAGTTTATGGGCGAACACTGAAGCTTTCTTT.

This chain uses TRBV3-1 (or the pseudogene TRBV3-2) with TRBJ2-7; D gene unclear. The CDR3 is 14 amino acids. Per the germline V gene, CDR1 is LGHDT and CDR2 is YNNKEL (reference sequence). V was pared by 6 bases and J by 0 bases, with 12 bases between. This CDR3 reads CASRSSPSSYEQYF. The CDR3 DNA reads TGTGCCAGCAGAAGCAGCCCTAGCTCCTACGAGCAGTACTTC.

This chain joins TRBV7-9 and TRBJ1-4, with D maybe TRBD1 (5 bases). Germline V gives CDR1 SEHNR, CDR2 FQNEAQ (reference sequence). The CDR3 consists of 14 residues. Trimming took 5 bases from V and 5 from J, leaving 12 bases between them. Here the CDR3 reads CASSTGSLNEKLFF. The DNA of the CDR3 is TGTGCCAGCAGCACAGGCTCGCTGAATGAAAAACTGTTTTTT. Full variable domain (remainder filled in from reference TRBV7-9 and TRBJ1-4): DTGVSQNPRHKITKRGQNVTFRCDPISEHNRLYWYRQTLGQGPEFLTYFQNEAQLEKSRLLSDRFSAERPKGSFSTLEIQRTEQGDSAMYLCASSTGSLNEKLFFGSGTQLSVL.

This chain connects TRBV29-1 to TRBJ2-7, with TRBD2 identical over 12 bases. In germline, CDR1 is SQVTM, CDR2 ANQGSEA. The CDR3 is 13 residues long. Written as DNA, the CDR3 is TGCAGTGCTAGCGGGGGGGAGACCTACGAGCAGTACTTC. Amino acid sequence: CSASGGETYEQYF.

The chain employs TRBV7-9 and TRBJ1-4; no reliable D call. Trimming took off 1 base at V and 3 bases at J, with 12 bases between the two ends. The CDR3 is 16 residues long. CDR1 and CDR2 (germline): SEHNR, FQNEAQ (reference sequence). CDR3 sequence reads: CASSLGAHTSNEKLFF. The DNA of the CDR3 is TGTGCCAGCAGCTTAGGGGCACACACTTCTAATGAAAAACTGTTTTTT.

In DNA form, the CDR3 reads TGTGCCAGCAGCTCCGACAGGGACTATAATTCACCCCTCCACTTT. Residues: CASSSDRDYNSPLHF. The chain joins TRBV7-3 to TRBJ1-6; 7 bases fit TRBD1. The CDR3 has 15 amino acids. V trimming: 4 bases; J trimming: 3 bases; junction bases outside the gene matches: 3. CDR1 and CDR2 (germline): SGHTA, FQGTGA.

The gene calls are TRBV28 and TRBJ2-5; 7 positions match TRBD2. Trimming took 8 bases from V and 5 from J; bases not matched to a gene: 14. The CDR3 sequence is 15 residues long. CDR1 and CDR2 from the germline V gene are MDHEN and SYDVKM. CDR3 nucleotides: TGTGCCAGCTCCCGAGATGAGACTAGCTGGGAGACCCAGTACTTC. Its protein is CASSRDETSWETQYF.

This clone appeared a few times. J is TRBJ2-7 and V is TRBV2; TRBD1 agrees at 8 bases. The CDR3 runs 13 residues. The germline gives CDR1 SNHLY, CDR2 FYNNEI. Losses at the gene ends were 6 bases for V and 2 bases for J; bases not matched to a gene: 3. CDR3 residues: CASRVQGAYEQYF. In DNA form, the CDR3 reads TGTGCCAGCAGGGTACAGGGGGCCTACGAGCAGTACTTC. Combining the CDR3 with reference TRBV2 and TRBJ2-7 gives the whole variable domain EPEVTQTPSHQVTQMGQEVILRCVPISNHLYFYWYRQILGQKVEFLVSFYNNEISEKSEIFDDQFSVERPDGSNFTLKIRSTKLEDSAMYFCASRVQGAYEQYFGPGTRLTVT.